Detailed here is one T cell receptor beta chain. This table comes from immunoSEQ multiplex PCR, and its TCRdb copy is limited to in-frame clones, with some not included. The data contain 65,000 to 70,000 clones, around nine tenths of them singletons. This entry belongs to a study of blood T cell repertoires in COVID-19. The CDR3 length is 14 residues. The V and J ends lost 6 bases and 1 base respectively, with 12 bases between them. The germline CDR1 and CDR2 sequences are LNHDA and SQIVND (reference sequence). This TCR was sampled from a woman of 80 years or more with acute or convalescent COVID-19. The chain carries TRBV19 and TRBJ1-1; D perhaps matches TRBD1 (6 bases). The sequenced material came from peripheral blood. This CDR3 is CASSEQGANTEAFF. CDR3 nucleotides: TGTGCCAGTAGCGAACAGGGAGCGAACACTGAAGCTTTCTTT.